The rows below give T cell receptor beta chains drawn from one sample of a study of low-dose radiotherapy and immunotherapy resistance in tumors. TCRdb called the reads again in MiXCR, with one record for every CDR3 protein. The repertoire has 65,000 to 90,000 distinct CDR3 sequences, under 20% of them found once; the top ten carry about 5.5%. This specimen was PBMCs, taken before treatment. These receptors all come from a male donor with prostate cancer. CDR3s include the opening cysteine and the closing phenylalanine or tryptophan. Fields, in order: clone size, V gene, J gene, D gene, CDR3 DNA, CDR3 protein. D genes are given only for firm matches. Size tells how often a clone was seen (once, few, many) or the class of an expanded clone, and some rows leave it out.

>.|TRBV20-1|TRBJ2-5|TRBD1
TGCAGTGCGGATACAGGGGTTTGGCAAGAGACCCAGTACTTC
CSADTGVWQETQYF
>many|TRBV5-4|TRBJ2-7|TRBD1
TGTGCCAGCAGCCAGGGGACAGGGGCCTACGAGCAGTACTTC
CASSQGTGAYEQYF
>many|TRBV7-6|TRBJ2-7|TRBD2
TGTGCCAGCAGCTCCTCGACTAGCGGGGGGTATTACGAGCAGTACTTC
CASSSSTSGGYYEQYF
>many|TRBV7-9|TRBJ2-7|.
TGTGCCAGCAGCCAGCGGCCGTTGACAGGAGGAGCCTACGAGCAGTACTTC
CASSQRPLTGGAYEQYF
>many|TRBV29-1|TRBJ2-2|.
TGCAGCGTTGAGAGGGACACCGGGGAGCTGTTTTTT
CSVERDTGELFF
>few|TRBV9|TRBJ2-1|TRBD2
TGTGCCAGCAGCGTAGTTTCTAGCGGGGAATACAATGAGCAGTTCTTC
CASSVVSSGEYNEQFF
>many|TRBV28|TRBJ1-6|.
TGTGCCAGCAGTTTAAGTCAGGGAAGAACCTATAATTCACCCCTCCACTTT
CASSLSQGRTYNSPLHF
>few|TRBV30|TRBJ2-2|TRBD1
TGTGCCTGGGATTCCGGACAGGGGAATTCCGGGGAGCTGTTTTTT
CAWDSGQGNSGELFF
>many|TRBV3-1|TRBJ2-1|TRBD2
TGTGCCAGCAGCCCCCGACTAGCGGGATCGTACAATGAGCAGTTCTTC
CASSPRLAGSYNEQFF
>.|TRBV6-8|TRBJ2-5|.
TGTGCCAGCAGTTACTCAGGAACTAGCTGGGAGACCCAGTACTTC
CASSYSGTSWETQYF
>many|TRBV9|TRBJ2-2|.
TGTGCCAGCAGCGTAGTGCCTGGTTACGGGGAGCTGTTTTTT
CASSVVPGYGELFF
>many|TRBV14|TRBJ2-6|.
TGTGCCAGCAGCCATGAAAGACTCAACTCTGGGGCCAACGTCCTGACTTTC
CASSHERLNSGANVLTF
>.|TRBV5-1|TRBJ2-3|TRBD1
TGCGCCAGCAGCTTGGCGGGACAGGGCTCCACAGATACGCAGTATTTT
CASSLAGQGSTDTQYF
>.|TRBV4-2|TRBJ2-1|TRBD2
TGTGCCAGCAGCCAAGATTTGGGGGTCGGACTAGCGGGGACTTCCTACAATGAGCAGTTCTTC
CASSQDLGVGLAGTSYNEQFF
>.|TRBV20-1|TRBJ2-1|.
TGCAGTGCCCCCCAGAGCTCCTACAATGAGCAGTTCTTC
CSAPQSSYNEQFF
>many|TRBV19|TRBJ1-6|TRBD1
TGTGCCAGTAGTATCAAGACAGGGGCATCCTATAATTCACCCCTCCACTTT
CASSIKTGASYNSPLHF
>many|TRBV3-1|TRBJ2-1|.
TGTGCCAGCAGCCAAGATCCGGGAGAGCAGTTCTTC
CASSQDPGEQFF
>.|TRBV6-5|TRBJ2-7|.
TGTGCCAGCAGTTACTCAATAGCGAACGGGGCCTACGAGCAGTACTTC
CASSYSIANGAYEQYF
>.|TRBV6-1|TRBJ1-2|TRBD1
TGTGCCAGCAGTGTCCCGACAGGGAATTTCTATGGCTACACCTTC
CASSVPTGNFYGYTF
>many|TRBV7-2|TRBJ1-5|.
TGTGCCAGCAGCCACGCGGGGGACGGAAGATATAGCAATCAGCCCCAGCATTTT
CASSHAGDGRYSNQPQHF
>many|TRBV13|TRBJ2-7|TRBD1
TGTGCCACTGGGAGACAGGGGGCGGGATACGAGCAGTACTTC
CATGRQGAGYEQYF
>once|TRBV7-9|TRBJ2-3|TRBD2
TGTGCCAGCAGCTTTGGTCCGGGGGGGCGAACGCAGTATTTT
CASSFGPGGRTQYF
>many|TRBV7-9|TRBJ2-1|TRBD1
TGTGCCAGCAGCAAGACAGGGTCCCCCTACAATGAGCAGTTCTTC
CASSKTGSPYNEQFF
>many|TRBV6-2/TRBV6-3|TRBJ2-5|.
TGTGCCAGCAAACTAGTGTTAGGTGTAGAGACCCAGTACTTC
CASKLVLGVETQYF
>once|TRBV28|TRBJ1-1|.
TGTGCCAGCAGCACCGTATCCCGGACAGCTAACACTGAAGCTTTCTTT
CASSTVSRTANTEAFF
>many|TRBV7-6|TRBJ2-3|TRBD2
TGTGCCAGCAGGCCGGGACTAGCGGGAGGAGGAGATACGCAGTATTTT
CASRPGLAGGGDTQYF
>many|TRBV3-1|TRBJ2-7|.
TGTGCCAGCAGCCAAGTGGGTGGTAGCCTCTACGAGCAGTACTTC
CASSQVGGSLYEQYF
>many|TRBV7-9|TRBJ1-2|.
TGTGCCAGCAGCTTAGTCGAGTATGGCTACACCTTC
CASSLVEYGYTF
>many|TRBV7-7|TRBJ2-7|TRBD1
TGTGCTAGCAGCTCACAGACAGGGAACGAGCAGTACTTC
CASSSQTGNEQYF
>few|TRBV19|TRBJ2-1|.
TGTGCCAGTAGCCAAAGGACGCGGACCTACAATGAGCAGTTCTTC
CASSQRTRTYNEQFF
>many|TRBV4-3|TRBJ2-3|.
TGCGCCAGCAGCCAAGTGCAGCGACAGAGCACAGATACGCAGTATTTT
CASSQVQRQSTDTQYF
>many|TRBV5-5|TRBJ2-3|.
TGTGCCAGCAGCTTGTTTACTCAAGATACGCAGTATTTT
CASSLFTQDTQYF
>many|TRBV6-5|TRBJ2-5|TRBD2
TGTGCCAGCAGCGCCGACCGGTGGGAGGGTTCGGGAAAAAGCCCGGAGACCCAGTACTTC
CASSADRWEGSGKSPETQYF
>many|TRBV29-1|TRBJ2-5|.
TGCAGCGTTGGGGCCAAACACGGTCAAGAGACCCAGTACTTC
CSVGAKHGQETQYF
>many|TRBV7-9|TRBJ2-5|TRBD2
TGTGCCAGCAGCTTAGCAAAATCACTAGCGGGGGAACAAGAGACCCAGTACTTC
CASSLAKSLAGEQETQYF
>many|TRBV2|TRBJ2-3|.
TGTGCCAGCAATGTGGCGGGGCCGAGGGATACGCAGTATTTT
CASNVAGPRDTQYF
>many|TRBV30|TRBJ1-2|.
TGTGCCTGGAGTGTACTTGGGGGAGGTAATGGCTACACCTTC
CAWSVLGGGNGYTF
>many|TRBV12-3/TRBV12-4|TRBJ1-2|TRBD1
TGTGCCAGCAGTTTCAACCGGGACAGCTATGGCTACACCTTC
CASSFNRDSYGYTF